This T cell receptor beta chain stems from a study of OX40 agonist ivuxolimab in advanced cancers. Here immunoSEQ multiplex PCR was the method, and the copy in TCRdb shows in-frame clones only, minus some. The repertoire holds about 80,000 clones, with roughly 87% as singletons. Germline V gene sequence: CDR1 LGHNA, CDR2 YSLEER. The germline V and J ends were trimmed by 5 bases and 6 bases, with 12 bases remaining between them. The CDR3 loop spans 13 amino acids. The sequence derives from an adult with an advanced solid tumor such as melanoma, head and neck, liver or kidney cancer. This rearrangement joins TRBV4-3 to TRBJ2-3; D might be TRBD1 (5 bases). Sequenced here: CD4+ or CD8+ T cells sorted from blood, sampled in a trial of the OX40 agonist ivuxolimab. CDR3 nucleotides: TGCGCCAGCAGCTATAGCCCAGGGGATACGCAGTATTTT. Protein sequence: CASSYSPGDTQYF.